The 24 T cell receptor beta chains below were found in one sample sequenced in a study of lymphopenia after photon versus proton radiotherapy. Libraries were prepared by immunoSEQ multiplex PCR; TCRdb keeps only in-frame clonotypes and omits some of them. The table lists 15,000 to 20,000 clones, approximately 86% of them singletons. This specimen was peripheral blood, taken from a patient treated with proton-based radiotherapy. These receptor sequences come from a man between 65 and 85 years old with pancreatic cancer.

The CDR3 DNA is TGTGCCAGCAGTTACGGACACTCTAGCAATCAGCCCCAGCATTTT. Amino acid sequence: CASSYGHSSNQPQHF. This chain connects TRBV6-6 to TRBJ1-5, with a weak D call TRBD1 (5 bases). The V and J ends lost 2 bases and 0 bases respectively, with 8 bases between them. The CDR3 is made up of 15 amino acids. Per germline, CDR1 MNHNY and CDR2 SVGAGI (reference sequence).

The V call is TRBV11-2, the J call TRBJ2-2; D is unclear. The CDR3 has 14 residues. V was clipped by 2 bases and J by 5 bases, with 9 bases between them. Germline CDR1 and CDR2: SGHAT and FQNNGV. The CDR3 sequence: CASSLLKKTGELFF. The CDR3 nucleotides are TGTGCCAGCAGCTTATTAAAAAAGACCGGGGAGCTGTTTTTT.

The rearrangement joins TRBV2 to TRBJ2-5; D is uncertain. Germline V CDR1 and CDR2: SNHLY, FYNNEI. Trimming cost V 4 bases and J 2 bases, with 11 bases left between them. There are 14 residues in the CDR3. CDR3 nucleotide sequence: TGTGCCAGCAGTGCTGGGCAGAGACAAGAGACCCAGTACTTC. Encoded protein: CASSAGQRQETQYF.

This chain joins TRBV5-6 and TRBJ2-7; D call uncertain. V gave up 1 base and J gave up 1 base, with 9 bases separating them. Germline loops: CDR1 SGHDT, CDR2 YYEEEE. The CDR3 sequence is 14 residues long. Here the CDR3 DNA reads TGTGCCAGCAGCTTGCCCAGGCGATCCTACGAGCAGTACTTC. It encodes CASSLPRRSYEQYF.

The genes are TRBV6-5 and TRBJ2-3; 10 bases fit TRBD2. Germline V gene data show CDR1 as MNHEY and CDR2 as SVGAGI. CDR3 length: 14 amino acids. The junction had 4 bases not matched to a gene; V was cut back by 5 bases and J by 5 bases. CDR3: CASSQRTSGDTQYF. The CDR3 DNA is TGTGCCAGCAGTCAACGGACTAGCGGAGATACGCAGTATTTT.

The chain links TRBV7-3 to TRBJ2-1; the match to TRBD2 covers 11 bases. The V gene end was trimmed by 2 bases and the J gene end by 4 bases; junction bases not matched to a gene: 7. The CDR3 is 17 amino acids. Germline values: CDR1 SGHTA, CDR2 FQGTGA. The DNA for the CDR3 is TGTGCCAGCAGCTTAGCCCCGGGACTAGCGGAATACAATGAGCAGTTCTTC. It is translated as CASSLAPGLAEYNEQFF.

This clone was recorded once. V usage is TRBV30 and J usage is TRBJ1-2, with D perhaps matching TRBD1 (5 bases). The CDR3 totals 16 residues. V dropped 0 bases and J dropped 4 bases, with 18 bases sitting between them. Germline lookup yields CDR1 GTSNPN and CDR2 SVGIG (reference sequence). CDR3 coding DNA: TGTGCCTGGAGTGTACCGAGGCTGAGGCAGGGCTATGGCTACACCTTC. It encodes CAWSVPRLRQGYGYTF.

The chain uses TRBV2 and TRBJ2-2; 11 bases line up with TRBD2. This CDR3 region has 16 residues. Germline V CDR1 and CDR2: SNHLY, FYNNEI. The J segment lost 5 bases and the V segment lost 5 bases, leaving 7 bases of the junction unmatched. The CDR3 region has the DNA TGTGCCAGCAGTCGGAGTAGCGGGAGGGGGACCGGGGAGCTGTTTTTT. Its translation is CASSRSSGRGTGELFF.

The genes are TRBV4-1 and TRBJ2-7; 7 nucleotides line up with TRBD1. The J segment lost 3 bases and the V segment lost 0 bases, leaving 11 bases of the junction unmatched. CDR1 is MGHRA and CDR2 is YSYEKL in the germline V gene. This CDR3 comprises 17 residues. CDR3 in amino acids: CASSQEIIPGQSYEQYF. The CDR3 coding sequence is TGCGCCAGCAGCCAAGAAATAATCCCGGGACAGAGCTACGAGCAGTACTTC.

This sequence joins TRBV9 and TRBJ2-7; 8 bases map to TRBD1. The CDR3 length is 14 residues. V lost 3 bases and J lost 5; bases outside the gene matches: 7. CDR1 is SGDLS and CDR2 is YYNGEE in the germline V gene. The CDR3 sequence: CASSEGTGGDEQYF. CDR3 in DNA: TGTGCCAGCAGCGAGGGGACAGGAGGAGACGAGCAGTACTTC.

The rearrangement links TRBV5-5 to TRBJ1-2; D is unresolved. The V gene lost 0 bases and the J gene lost 7 bases, with 13 bases spanning the gap. The CDR3 consists of 14 residues. The germline CDR1 and CDR2 sequences are SGHKS and YYEKEE (reference sequence). In nucleotides, the CDR3 is TGTGCCAGCAGCTTGGTTCGGGCGGAGCGTGGCTACACCTTC. Its translation is CASSLVRAERGYTF. The full variable domain, in which reference TRBV5-5 and TRBJ1-2 provide the parts outside the CDR3, is DAGVTQSPTHLIKTRGQQVTLRCSPISGHKSVSWYQQVLGQGPQFIFQYYEKEERGRGNFPDRFSARQFPNYSSELNVNALLLGDSALYLCASSLVRAERGYTFGSGTRLTVV.

The chain carries TRBV6-6 and TRBJ1-1; D not certain. This CDR3 region has 11 residues. Germline V lookup: CDR1 MNHNY, CDR2 SVGAGI (reference sequence). V was trimmed by 3 bases and J by 6 bases, leaving 5 bases between them. The CDR3 coding sequence is TGTGCCAGCAGTTATGCTTCTGAAGCTTTCTTT. Translation gives CASSYASEAFF.

The chain combines TRBV12-5 with TRBJ2-1; D not resolved. V was cut by 2 bases and J by 9 bases, with 17 bases left in between. Germline V gene data show CDR1 as LGHNT and CDR2 as FRNRAP. CDR3 size: 15 residues. The CDR3 spells CASGLLFGQAGEQFF. In DNA form, the CDR3 reads TGTGCTAGTGGTTTGTTGTTTGGGCAGGCAGGTGAGCAGTTCTTC.

DNA of the CDR3: TGTGCCAGTAGTTTTCACACCGAGGAGGCTGGCTACACCTTC. It translates to CASSFHTEEAGYTF. The chain recombines TRBV19 with TRBJ1-2; D is unresolved. Trimming left V 5 bases short and J 7 bases short, with 17 bases between. CDR1 and CDR2 from the germline V gene are LNHDA and SQIVND (reference sequence). This CDR3 spans 14 amino acids.

V usage is TRBV30 and J usage is TRBJ2-7; 10 nucleotides agree with TRBD1. V shed 6 bases and J 2 bases; nucleotides not matched to a gene: 7. Per germline, CDR1 GTSNPN and CDR2 SVGIG (reference sequence). This CDR3 has 14 residues. The DNA for the CDR3 is TGTGCCTGCCTCCGGGACAGGGGTACCTACGAGCAGTACTTC. This sequence encodes CACLRDRGTYEQYF. Based on the CDR3 plus reference TRBV30 and TRBJ2-7, the full variable domain is SQTIHQWPATLVQPVGSPLSLECTVEGTSNPNLYWYRQAAGRGLQLLFYSVGIGQISSEVPQNLSASRPQDRQFILSSKKLLLSDSGFYLCACLRDRGTYEQYFGPGTRLTVT.

In its sample, this clone was seen once. The chain couples TRBV11-3 to TRBJ2-7; 7 bases are shared with TRBD2. Germline values: CDR1 SGHNT, CDR2 YENEEA. The CDR3 runs to 14 residues. The junction had 12 bases not matched to a gene; V was cut back by 5 bases and J by 8 bases. The CDR3 sequence: CASSQSSGTTQQYF. The CDR3 bases are TGTGCCAGCAGCCAGTCGAGCGGGACCACACAGCAGTACTTC.

This chain connects TRBV9 to TRBJ2-1; tentatively, D is TRBD1 (5 bases). The V end lost 3 bases, the J end lost 7 bases, and 23 bases lay between the germline ends. There are 17 residues in the CDR3. The germline V gene encodes CDR1 SGDLS and CDR2 YYNGEE. As DNA, the CDR3 is TGTGCCAGCAGCGGGCCTCCAAAAGCCCAAGGGGCGAATGAGCAGTTCTTC. Residues: CASSGPPKAQGANEQFF.

The V call is TRBV21-1, the J call TRBJ2-1; TRBD2, as called in the table, went unchecked against the DNA. TRBV21-1 is shown as a pseudogene. The CDR3 loop spans 17 amino acids. In nucleotides, the CDR3 is TGTGCCAGCAGCAAAGGGGGAGGGACAAGCTCCTACAATGAGCAGTTCTTC. Translation: CASSKGGGTSSYNEQFF.

The V and J genes are TRBV27 and TRBJ2-3, with TRBD2 as a possible D gene (5 bases). Between the trimmed V and J ends, which lost 4 bases and 4 bases, there was a span of 15 bases. Germline V lookup: CDR1 MNHEY, CDR2 SMNVEV (reference sequence). The CDR3 consists of 15 residues. CDR3 bases: TGTGCCAGCAGTTACGCTTTCGGGGTTTCAGATACGCAGTATTTT. Translated, it gives CASSYAFGVSDTQYF.

The chain couples TRBV6-1 to TRBJ2-7; D might be TRBD1 or TRBD2, each matching 5 bases. Germline V lookup: CDR1 MNHNS, CDR2 SASEGT. V lost 3 bases and J lost 1, with 13 bases in between. The length of the CDR3 is 15 residues. Here the CDR3 DNA reads TGTGCCAGCAGTGATGGTGGGGGTATATCCTACGAGCAGTACTTC. Translating gives CASSDGGGISYEQYF.

This clone has only a few counts. The rearrangement joins TRBV21-1 to TRBJ2-3. TRBV21-1 is a recognized pseudogene. The CDR3 runs to 15 residues. The CDR3 region is CASSLIRGGADTQYF. As DNA, the CDR3 is TGTGCCAGCAGCTTGATCAGGGGGGGAGCAGATACGCAGTATTTT.

The chain carries TRBV20-1 and TRBJ2-1; D not resolved. Trimming left V 3 bases short and J 10 bases short, with 10 bases between. The CDR3 has 11 amino acids. Germline V gene data show CDR1 as DFQATT and CDR2 as SNEGSKA (reference sequence). The CDR3 protein is CSARGGREQFF. The CDR3 nucleotides are TGCAGTGCTAGGGGCGGTCGGGAGCAGTTCTTC.

This clone has a single count. V is TRBV12-5 and J is TRBJ1-1, with 7 bases matching TRBD1. Germline assignment: CDR1 LGHNT and CDR2 FRNRAP. The CDR3 extends over 14 amino acids. The V segment lost 4 bases and the J segment 1 base; nucleotides outside the gene matches: 3. The CDR3 DNA sequence: TGTGCTAGTGGTTCCGGGACAGCGAACACTGAAGCTTTCTTT. It specifies CASGSGTANTEAFF.

The chain recombines TRBV11-3 with TRBJ2-3; TRBD2 agrees at 11 bases. The J segment lost 2 bases and the V segment lost 1 base, leaving 2 bases of the junction unmatched. CDR1 is SGHNT and CDR2 is YENEEA in the germline V gene. The CDR3 is made up of 16 amino acids. The DNA of the CDR3 is TGTGCCAGCAGCTTAGTAGCGGGAGGGGCCACAGATACGCAGTATTTT. This translates into CASSLVAGGATDTQYF.